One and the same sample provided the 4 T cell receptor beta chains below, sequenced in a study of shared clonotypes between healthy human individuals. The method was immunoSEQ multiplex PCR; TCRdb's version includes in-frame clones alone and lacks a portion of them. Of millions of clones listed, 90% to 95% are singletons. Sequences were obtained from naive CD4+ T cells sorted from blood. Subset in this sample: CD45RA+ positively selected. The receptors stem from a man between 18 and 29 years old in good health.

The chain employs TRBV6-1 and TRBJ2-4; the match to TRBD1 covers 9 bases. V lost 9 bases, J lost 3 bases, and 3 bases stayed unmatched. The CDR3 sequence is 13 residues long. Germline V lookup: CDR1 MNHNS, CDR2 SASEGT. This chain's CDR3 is CASRQGGKNIQYF. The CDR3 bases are TGTGCCAGTAGACAGGGGGGCAAAAACATTCAGTACTTC.

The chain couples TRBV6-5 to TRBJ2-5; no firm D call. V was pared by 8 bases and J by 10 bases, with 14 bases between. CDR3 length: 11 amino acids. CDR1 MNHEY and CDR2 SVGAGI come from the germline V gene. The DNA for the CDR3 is TGTGCCAGCGGGCCGGGTAGAAACCAGTACTTC. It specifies CASGPGRNQYF.

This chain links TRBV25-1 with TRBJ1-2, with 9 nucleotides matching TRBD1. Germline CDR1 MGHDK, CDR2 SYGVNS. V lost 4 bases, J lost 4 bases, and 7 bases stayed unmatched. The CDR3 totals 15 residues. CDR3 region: CASSVGQGSGYGYTF. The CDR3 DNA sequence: TGTGCCAGCAGTGTAGGACAGGGGAGTGGCTATGGCTACACCTTC.

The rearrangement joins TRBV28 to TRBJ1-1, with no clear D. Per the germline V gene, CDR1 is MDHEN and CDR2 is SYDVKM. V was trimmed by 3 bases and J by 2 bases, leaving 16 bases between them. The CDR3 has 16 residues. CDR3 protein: CASSFGLVKENTEAFF. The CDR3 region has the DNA TGTGCCAGCAGTTTTGGGCTGGTGAAGGAAAACACTGAAGCTTTCTTT.